These 24 T cell receptor beta chains were sequenced from one sample in a study of cytomegalovirus exposure and HLA in healthy donors. The PCR had 60 Vbeta and 13 Jbeta primers. TCRdb's table, derived via immunoSEQ multiplex PCR, lists solely in-frame clones and lacks some. The profile shows more than 150,000 clones, just over 75% of them singletons. The sequencing input was PBMCs. The receptors originated from a middle-aged man in good health and CMV-seronegative.

The chain carries TRBV19 and TRBJ2-1; 13 positions agree with TRBD2. The CDR3 totals 16 residues. Germline CDR1 reads LNHDA; CDR2 reads SQIVND (reference sequence). V was clipped by 3 bases and J by 8 bases; unmatched bases: 7. DNA for the CDR3: TGTGCCAGTAGTATCTCAGGACTAGCGGGAGTTCATGAGCAGTTCTTC. This translates into CASSISGLAGVHEQFF.

J is TRBJ2-1 and V is TRBV6-6; 8 nucleotides agree with TRBD1. The CDR3 is 16 residues long. Losses at the gene ends were 5 bases for V and 0 bases for J; bases not matched to a gene: 6. Germline CDR1 and CDR2: MNHNY and SVGAGI (reference sequence). The CDR3 reads CASSITGGSSYNEQFF. CDR3 DNA sequence: TGTGCCAGCAGTATTACAGGGGGGAGCTCCTACAATGAGCAGTTCTTC.

CDR3 coding DNA: TGTGCCAGCAGCTTTCGACTAGCGGGTCAAGAGACCCAGTACTTC. Translated, it gives CASSFRLAGQETQYF. This chain uses TRBV11-2 with TRBJ2-5; TRBD2 agrees at 10 bases. The germline CDR1 and CDR2 sequences are SGHAT and FQNNGV. This CDR3 contains 15 residues. V dropped 3 bases and J dropped 2; count of bases not matched to a gene: 3. The whole variable domain, filled in from reference TRBV11-2 and TRBJ2-5, reads EAGVAQSPRYKIIEKRQSVAFWCNPISGHATLYWYQQILGQGPKLLIQFQNNGVVDDSQLPKDRFSAERLKGVDSTLKIQPAKLEDSAVYLCASSFRLAGQETQYFGPGTRLLVL.

This rearrangement joins TRBV10-3 to TRBJ2-1; TRBD2 agrees at 7 bases. This CDR3 has 15 amino acids. The V gene's germline CDR1 is ENHRY and CDR2 SYGVKD. With V trimmed by 6 bases and J by 8 bases, 13 bases remained unmatched. The CDR3 DNA sequence: TGTGCCATCAGCGGGGCGGGAGCCCTCCGGGATGAGCAGTTCTTC. Amino acids: CAISGAGALRDEQFF.

The V and J genes are TRBV19 and TRBJ1-5; TRBD1 agrees at 12 bases. CDR1 and CDR2 from the germline V gene are LNHDA and SQIVND (reference sequence). The ends lost 5 bases at V and 7 bases at J; junction bases unmatched: 15. The CDR3 has 18 amino acids. CDR3 nucleotides: TGTGCCAGTAGTGACGCCGGGACAGGGGGCCCGGTATCCCAGCCCCAGCATTTT. It is translated as CASSDAGTGGPVSQPQHF.

A remark on this clone: Different DNA sequences within this sample yield the same CDR3. This chain connects TRBV27 to TRBJ2-5; 8 nucleotides align to TRBD2. The CDR3 consists of 14 residues. Germline CDR1 and CDR2: MNHEY and SMNVEV (reference sequence). Germline trimming cut 5 bases from V and 4 bases from J; bases unmatched to any gene: 6. Here the CDR3 reads CASSSGRGRETQYF. CDR3 in DNA: TGTGCCAGCAGTAGCGGGAGAGGGAGAGAGACCCAGTACTTC.

This rearrangement joins TRBV27 to TRBJ1-2; D is perhaps TRBD1 (5 bases). V dropped 6 bases and J dropped 4 bases, with 18 bases sitting between them. Looked up from germline, CDR1 is MNHEY and CDR2 is SMNVEV (reference sequence). There are 15 residues in the CDR3. The CDR3 region is CASRNPLGGIYGYTF. In DNA form, the CDR3 reads TGTGCCAGCAGGAATCCGTTGGGGGGAATCTATGGCTACACCTTC.

The CDR3 spells CASSPPGTGVRTGELFF. In DNA, the CDR3 is TGTGCCAGCAGTCCCCCTGGGACAGGGGTCCGCACCGGGGAGCTGTTTTTT. The J gene is TRBJ2-2, the V gene TRBV28; 10 bases are a match to TRBD1. V dropped 5 bases and J dropped 4; count of bases not matched to a gene: 10. This CDR3 spans 17 amino acids. Germline CDR1 is MDHEN and CDR2 is SYDVKM.

The CDR3 DNA reads TGTGCCAGCAGCGTCGGAGGCGGGATAAAAGAGCAGTACTTC. Translated, it gives CASSVGGGIKEQYF. This sequence joins TRBV9 and TRBJ2-7; D is possibly TRBD2 (6 bases). V gave up 2 bases and J gave up 7 bases, with 16 bases separating them. Germline V lookup: CDR1 SGDLS, CDR2 YYNGEE. The CDR3 is 14 amino acids.

V is TRBV5-1 and J is TRBJ2-7, with 9 bases lining up with TRBD1. Germline V gene data show CDR1 as SGHRS and CDR2 as YFSETQ. CDR3 size: 14 residues. After removal of 4 bases from V and 2 bases from J, the junction contained 4 bases not matched to a gene. The CDR3 region is CASSPGTGTYEQYF. Here the CDR3 DNA reads TGCGCCAGCAGCCCCGGGACAGGGACCTACGAGCAGTACTTC.

The chain uses TRBV5-1 and TRBJ1-6, with a weak D call TRBD1 (6 bases). V lost 2 bases and J 8 bases, leaving 14 bases between the germline ends. This CDR3 has 15 amino acids. Germline lookup yields CDR1 SGHRS and CDR2 YFSETQ. The CDR3 loop reads CASSFTGNGDSPLHF. In DNA, the CDR3 is TGCGCCAGCAGCTTTACAGGGAATGGGGATTCACCCCTCCACTTT.

The J gene is TRBJ2-2, the V gene TRBV7-3; 12 bases map to TRBD2. The CDR3 runs 16 residues. Trimming took 4 bases from V and 7 from J; bases not matched to a gene: 7. Germline assignment: CDR1 SGHTA and CDR2 FQGTGA. The CDR3 bases are TGTGCCAGCAGCTACCTAGCGGGAGGGCCTGGCGGGGAGCTGTTTTTT. Protein sequence: CASSYLAGGPGGELFF.

The chain carries TRBV13 and TRBJ1-4; D is ambiguous. The CDR3 is made up of 19 amino acids. Looked up from germline, CDR1 is PRHDT and CDR2 is FYEKMQ (reference sequence). Deletions cut 2 bases from V and 8 bases from J, with 27 bases between. DNA for the CDR3: TGTGCCAGCAGCTTAACTTCTATGAATGAGCTCGGGAAAGGCGAAAAACTGTTTTTT. Its protein is CASSLTSMNELGKGEKLFF. The full variable domain, in which reference TRBV13 and TRBJ1-4 provide the parts outside the CDR3, is AAGVIQSPRHLIKEKRETATLKCYPIPRHDTVYWYQQGPGQDPQFLISFYEKMQSDKGSIPDRFSAQQFSDYHSELNMSSLELGDSALYFCASSLTSMNELGKGEKLFFGSGTQLSVL.

This sequence joins TRBV25-1 and TRBJ1-4, with 7 bases aligning to TRBD1. V lost 6 bases, J lost 5 bases, and 6 bases stayed unmatched. The CDR3 loop spans 14 amino acids. Per the germline V gene, CDR1 is MGHDK and CDR2 is SYGVNS. As DNA, the CDR3 is TGTGCCAGCAGGGCGACAGGGAGCAATGAAAAACTGTTTTTT. This encodes CASRATGSNEKLFF.

This rearrangement joins TRBV28 to TRBJ1-1; D might be TRBD1 (6 bases). From germline, CDR1 is MDHEN and CDR2 SYDVKM. This CDR3 contains 14 residues. Trimming stripped 6 bases from V and 0 bases from J, with 11 bases between. The CDR3 DNA sequence: TGTGCCAGCAGGAGCGGGGGCATGAACACTGAAGCTTTCTTT. It translates to CASRSGGMNTEAFF.

The chain joins TRBV4-1 to TRBJ2-5; TRBD1 agrees at 8 bases. The J call is doubtful: the DNA matches TRBJ2-7 better. The CDR3 has 14 amino acids. Germline CDR1 and CDR2: MGHRA and YSYEKL. CDR3 loop: CASSLRTGSYEQYF. CDR3 DNA sequence: TGCGCCAGCAGCCTCCGGACAGGGTCCTACGAGCAGTACTTC.

This clone was counted only a few times. V usage is TRBV5-4 and J usage is TRBJ2-1; TRBD2 matches at 8 bases. Trimming at V came to 4 bases and at J to 3 bases, leaving 12 bases not matched to a gene. Germline V gene data show CDR1 as SGHNT and CDR2 as YYREEE (reference sequence). CDR3 length equals 17 residues. The CDR3 sequence is CASSPVGGLVGYNEQFF. In nucleotides, the CDR3 is TGTGCCAGCAGCCCTGTTGGGGGACTAGTGGGCTACAATGAGCAGTTCTTC.

V is TRBV2 and J is TRBJ1-1; possibly TRBD1 for D (5 bases). V lost 3 bases, J lost 3 bases, and 11 bases lay in between. The germline gives CDR1 SNHLY, CDR2 FYNNEI. The CDR3 loop spans 14 amino acids. CDR3 coding DNA: TGTGCCAGCAGTGAGCCGGGACTCTACACTGAAGCTTTCTTT. As protein: CASSEPGLYTEAFF.

The CDR3 spells CASSSQNGELFF. The CDR3 nucleotides read TGTGCCAGCAGCTCCCAGAACGGGGAGCTGTTTTTT. V is TRBV7-3 and J is TRBJ2-2; no definite D call. This CDR3 has 12 amino acids. Germline CDR1 SGHTA, CDR2 FQGTGA. V dropped 4 bases and J dropped 7 bases, with 7 bases sitting between them.

V gene TRBV6-6 combines with J gene TRBJ1-1, with a tentative D call TRBD1 (6 bases). Trimming removed 4 bases at V and 0 bases at J, with 15 bases between. This CDR3 is 16 amino acids long. Germline CDR1 reads MNHNY; CDR2 reads SVGAGI (reference sequence). The CDR3 DNA reads TGTGCCAGCAGTTCACCTAGGACAGCCATGAACACTGAAGCTTTCTTT. Encoded protein: CASSSPRTAMNTEAFF.

The chain carries TRBV12-5 and TRBJ2-1; D is unclear. V dropped 6 bases and J dropped 5 bases, with 14 bases sitting between them. The germline gives CDR1 LGHNT, CDR2 FRNRAP. The CDR3 loop spans 14 amino acids. CDR3 protein: CASGRSTGDNEQFF. As DNA, the CDR3 is TGTGCTAGTGGGAGGTCGACCGGCGACAATGAGCAGTTCTTC.

V gene TRBV2 combines with J gene TRBJ2-2, with D possibly TRBD2 on 5 matching bases. Germline CDR1 SNHLY, CDR2 FYNNEI. CDR3 size: 14 residues. Deletions cut 2 bases from V and 7 bases from J, with 11 bases between. CDR3 protein: CASSELTGNGELFF. The CDR3 DNA reads as TGTGCCAGCAGTGAACTAACGGGAAACGGGGAGCTGTTTTTT.

The V gene is TRBV30, the J gene TRBJ1-4; D possibly corresponds to TRBD1 (5 bases). V shed 2 bases and J shed 3 bases, with 10 bases lying between them. There are 14 residues in the CDR3. Germline values: CDR1 GTSNPN, CDR2 SVGIG (reference sequence). The chain's CDR3 is CAWSMGHSNEKLFF. CDR3 nucleotides: TGTGCCTGGAGTATGGGGCACTCTAATGAAAAACTGTTTTTT.

This clone was seen more than once but under ten times. The chain uses TRBV6-1 and TRBJ2-3; D may be TRBD2 (5 bases). Trimming took 0 bases from V and 4 from J, leaving 14 bases between them. The germline V gene has CDR1 MNHNS and CDR2 SASEGT. This CDR3 has 16 residues. The CDR3 protein is CASSEALRAWADTQYF. The DNA of the CDR3 is TGTGCCAGCAGTGAAGCATTGCGGGCCTGGGCAGATACGCAGTATTTT.